The clone carrying this T cell receptor (beta chain) was detected many times. Between the trimmed V and J ends, which lost 5 bases and 4 bases, there was a span of 12 bases. There are 14 residues in the CDR3. CDR1 and CDR2 from the germline V gene are SEHNR and FQNEAQ (reference sequence). Via MiXCR, TCRdb re-called the RACE reads, giving one row per CDR3 protein. This table has 62,000 or so distinct CDR3 sequences, about 10% appearing once. The sample originates from a study of human T cells and chemical hapten exposure. As for time point: pre-sensitization, week 0. Treatment reported: therapeutic diphenylcyclopropenone sensitization with weekly scalp DPC.

The chain has TRBV7-9 and TRBJ1-5, with a possible D match to TRBD1 (6 bases). This material consisted of whole blood, taken in connection with sensitization to the hapten diphenylcyclopropenone (DPC). The sequence derives from a woman aged 45-65 years with alopecia areata. Some clones in this sample may be carry-over from other donors' samples. The chain's CDR3 is CASSVEGGNQPQHF. The CDR3 nucleotides read TGTGCCAGCAGCGTAGAGGGGGGAAATCAGCCCCAGCATTTT.